The 12 T cell receptor beta chains below come from one sample, sequenced in a study of regulatory T cells in long-lasting Graves disease. Libraries of TCR beta came from iRepertoire HTBI primers plus Arm-PCR of CDR3 regions. Via MiXCR, TCRdb re-called the multiplex PCR reads, giving one row per CDR3 protein. Of roughly 420,000 distinct CDR3 sequences in the sample, less than 15% were seen once. Documented time point: newly diagnosed GD, antithyroid drugs for less than 3 months. TCR sequences were obtained from RNA taken from PBMCs. These data were also filed under a second study, of T cells in Graves' hyperthyroidism and ophthalmopathy.

Here the sequenced sample was peripheral blood mononuclear cells (PBMCs), taken at new diagnosis, from a patient treated with antithyroid drugs. The receptor source for this set is a woman aged 50 to 65 with Graves disease.

There are many counts of this clonotype. This chain uses TRBV28 with TRBJ2-3; D is ambiguous. The germline V gene has CDR1 MDHEN and CDR2 SYDVKM. V lost 3 bases to trimming and J lost 7 bases, with 5 bases between them. CDR3 length: 11 amino acids. The CDR3 region is CASSLGNTQYF. The CDR3 DNA reads TGTGCCAGCAGTTTGGGAAATACGCAGTATTTT. Complete variable domain (other parts from reference TRBV28 and TRBJ2-3): DVKVTQSSRYLVKRTGEKVFLECVQDMDHENMFWYRQDPGLGLRLIYFSYDVKMKEKGDIPEGYSVSREKKERFSLILESASTNQTSMYLCASSLGNTQYFGPGTRLTVL.

The chain uses TRBV5-6 and TRBJ1-1, with D hard to call. The germline V and J ends were trimmed by 4 bases and 5 bases, with 6 bases remaining between them. Germline V gene sequence: CDR1 SGHDT, CDR2 YYEEEE. The length of the CDR3 is 11 residues. For the CDR3, the DNA is TGTGCCAGCAGCGCCAGTACTGAAGCTTTCTTT. Protein product: CASSASTEAFF.

In this sample, this clonotype turned up many times. The CDR3 reads CSVDERLAGREQYF. CDR3 DNA: TGCAGCGTTGATGAACGACTAGCGGGACGCGAGCAGTACTTC. The chain carries TRBV29-1 and TRBJ2-7; 11 bases line up with TRBD2. Per the germline V gene, CDR1 is SQVTM and CDR2 is ANQGSEA. The CDR3 spans 14 residues. V lost 3 bases to trimming and J lost 6 bases; unmatched junction nucleotides: 7.

Many counts were recorded for this clonotype. The rearrangement joins TRBV27 to TRBJ1-4, with D tentatively TRBD1 (5 bases). The germline V and J ends were trimmed by 4 bases and 14 bases, with 20 bases remaining between them. Germline CDR1 reads MNHEY; CDR2 reads SMNVEV (reference sequence). The CDR3 totals 14 residues. The CDR3 region has the DNA TGTGCCAGCAGTTCGGACGGGACTATGAATTTGCTGTTTTTT. Translation gives CASSSDGTMNLLFF.

This clonotype showed up just a few times. The rearrangement links TRBV20-1 to TRBJ2-3; 7 bases map to TRBD2. Per the germline V gene, CDR1 is DFQATT and CDR2 is SNEGSKA (reference sequence). This CDR3 contains 14 residues. Trimming took 6 bases from V and 2 from J; bases not matched to a gene: 8. The CDR3 DNA follows: TGCAGTGCCAACAAAGGGACTATCACAGATACGCAGTATTTT. This translates into CSANKGTITDTQYF.

This clonotype was seen repeatedly, ten times or more. J is TRBJ2-3 and V is TRBV6-2 or TRBV6-3; 9 bases are a match to TRBD1. Germline V gene lookup returns CDR1 MNHEY and CDR2 SVGEGT. J was trimmed by 4 bases and V by 11 bases; bases with no gene match: 7. CDR3 size: 13 residues. This CDR3 is CAGGQGIPDTQYF. CDR3 DNA sequence: TGTGCCGGAGGACAGGGGATACCAGATACGCAGTATTTT.

This chain joins TRBV3-1 and TRBJ1-4, with 9 bases aligning to TRBD1. V was clipped by 6 bases and J by 3 bases; unmatched bases: 8. CDR1 is LGHDT and CDR2 is YNNKEL in the germline V gene (reference sequence). The CDR3 spans 16 residues. In DNA form, the CDR3 reads TGTGCCAGCAGTACCGGGACAGGGTTGGCTAATGAAAAACTGTTTTTT. It yields the protein CASSTGTGLANEKLFF.

The chain links TRBV9 to TRBJ2-1; D possibly corresponds to TRBD2 (5 bases). V was pared by 7 bases and J by 4 bases, with 12 bases between. Per germline, CDR1 SGDLS and CDR2 YYNGEE. The CDR3 extends over 13 amino acids. CDR3: CASSEGGYNEQFF. CDR3 in DNA: TGTGCCAGCTCCGAGGGTGGGTACAATGAGCAGTTCTTC.

The chain links TRBV10-1 to TRBJ2-3, with 9 bases identical to TRBD1. V lost 6 bases, J lost 4 bases, and 8 bases stayed unmatched. The germline V gene has CDR1 WNHNN and CDR2 SYGVQD (reference sequence). This CDR3 comprises 15 residues. The CDR3 DNA sequence: TGCGCCAGCAGCACCGGACAGGGGCAGGCAGATACGCAGTATTTT. Translation gives CASSTGQGQADTQYF.

The V gene is TRBV10-3, the J gene TRBJ2-5; TRBD2 aligns across 7 bases. The V gene end was trimmed by 10 bases and the J gene end by 0 bases; junction bases not matched to a gene: 11. Germline loops: CDR1 ENHRY, CDR2 SYGVKD. The CDR3 spans 15 residues. DNA of the CDR3: TGTGCCACCACCTCTAGCGGACTCTACCAAGAGACCCAGTACTTC. This sequence encodes CATTSSGLYQETQYF.

This clonotype was seen a handful of times. A junction boundary mismatches the germline segment, possibly from a read error. The chain joins TRBV5-6 to TRBJ2-2; 7 nucleotides match TRBD2. The CDR3 is made up of 14 amino acids. Germline CDR1 is SGHDT and CDR2 is YYEEEE. CDR3 in DNA: TGTGCCAGCAGCCTCAGCGGGACCACCAGGGAGCTGTTTTTT. Its protein product is CASSLSGTTRELFF.

This clonotype showed up many times. The V and J genes are TRBV5-5 and TRBJ1-5; weak D call: TRBD1 (5 bases). This CDR3 comprises 18 residues. Trimming shortened V by 0 bases and J by 5 bases, and 21 bases separated the two germline ends. Germline CDR1 and CDR2: SGHKS and YYEKEE (reference sequence). The CDR3 DNA sequence: TGTGCCAGCAGCTTGGCCGGGGCTGGGCTAATTGGTGATCAGCCCCAGCATTTT. This translates into CASSLAGAGLIGDQPQHF.